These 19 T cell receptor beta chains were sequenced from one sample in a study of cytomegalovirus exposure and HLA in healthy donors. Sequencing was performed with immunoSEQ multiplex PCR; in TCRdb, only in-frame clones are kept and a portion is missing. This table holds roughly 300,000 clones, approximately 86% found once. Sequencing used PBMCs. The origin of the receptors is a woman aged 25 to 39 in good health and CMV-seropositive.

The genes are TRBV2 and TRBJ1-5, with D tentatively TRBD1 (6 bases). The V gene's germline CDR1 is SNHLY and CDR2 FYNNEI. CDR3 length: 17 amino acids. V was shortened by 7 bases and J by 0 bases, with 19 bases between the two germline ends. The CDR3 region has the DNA TGTGCCAGCACAGGCGGGGGGCACACTTATAGCAATCAGCCCCAGCATTTT. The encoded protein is CASTGGGHTYSNQPQHF.

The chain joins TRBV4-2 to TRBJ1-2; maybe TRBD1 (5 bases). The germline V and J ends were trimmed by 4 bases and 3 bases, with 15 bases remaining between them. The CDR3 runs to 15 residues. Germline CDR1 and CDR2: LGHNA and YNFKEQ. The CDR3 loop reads CASSPSGARDYGYTF. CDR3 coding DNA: TGTGCCAGCAGCCCCAGTGGGGCCCGGGACTATGGCTACACCTTC.

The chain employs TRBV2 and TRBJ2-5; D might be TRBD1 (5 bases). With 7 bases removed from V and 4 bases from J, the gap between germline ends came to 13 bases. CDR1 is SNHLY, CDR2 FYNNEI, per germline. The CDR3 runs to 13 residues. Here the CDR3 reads CASKGYYGETQYF. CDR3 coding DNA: TGTGCCAGCAAGGGGTATTATGGAGAGACCCAGTACTTC.

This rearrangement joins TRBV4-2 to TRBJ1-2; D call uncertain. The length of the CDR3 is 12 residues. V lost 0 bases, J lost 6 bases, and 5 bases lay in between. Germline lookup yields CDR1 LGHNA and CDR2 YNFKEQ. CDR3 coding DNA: TGTGCCAGCAGCCAAGACAACAATGGCTACACCTTC. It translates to CASSQDNNGYTF.

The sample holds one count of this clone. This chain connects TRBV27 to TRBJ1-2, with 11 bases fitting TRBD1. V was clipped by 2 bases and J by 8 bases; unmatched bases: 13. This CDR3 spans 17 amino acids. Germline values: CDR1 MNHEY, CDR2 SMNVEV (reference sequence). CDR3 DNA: TGTGCCAGCAGTTTAAACCGGGACAGGGGGTGGTATGCGGGCTACACCTTC. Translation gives CASSLNRDRGWYAGYTF.

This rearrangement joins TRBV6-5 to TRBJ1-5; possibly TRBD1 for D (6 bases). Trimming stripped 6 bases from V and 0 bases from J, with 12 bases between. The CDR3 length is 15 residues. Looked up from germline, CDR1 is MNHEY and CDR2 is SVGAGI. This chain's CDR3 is CASSRGQYSNQPQHF. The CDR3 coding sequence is TGTGCCAGCAGCCGCGGACAGTATAGCAATCAGCCCCAGCATTTT.

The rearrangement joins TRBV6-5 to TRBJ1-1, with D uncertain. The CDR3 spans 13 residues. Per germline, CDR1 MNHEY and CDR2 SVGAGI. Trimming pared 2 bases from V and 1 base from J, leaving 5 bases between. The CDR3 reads CASSYTANTEAFF. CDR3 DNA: TGTGCCAGCAGTTACACCGCGAACACTGAAGCTTTCTTT.

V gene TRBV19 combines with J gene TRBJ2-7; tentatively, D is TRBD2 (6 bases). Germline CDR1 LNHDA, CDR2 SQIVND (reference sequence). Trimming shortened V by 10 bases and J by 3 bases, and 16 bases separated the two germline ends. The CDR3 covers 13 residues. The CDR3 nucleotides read TGTGCCACCTCTCAGGGAGGAGGCTACGAGCAGTACTTC. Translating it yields CATSQGGGYEQYF.

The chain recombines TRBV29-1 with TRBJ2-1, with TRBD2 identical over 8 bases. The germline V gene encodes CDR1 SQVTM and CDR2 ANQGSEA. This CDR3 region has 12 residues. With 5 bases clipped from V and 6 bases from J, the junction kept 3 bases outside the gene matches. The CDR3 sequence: CSVTGGVNEQFF. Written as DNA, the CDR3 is TGCAGCGTTACGGGGGGGGTCAATGAGCAGTTCTTC.

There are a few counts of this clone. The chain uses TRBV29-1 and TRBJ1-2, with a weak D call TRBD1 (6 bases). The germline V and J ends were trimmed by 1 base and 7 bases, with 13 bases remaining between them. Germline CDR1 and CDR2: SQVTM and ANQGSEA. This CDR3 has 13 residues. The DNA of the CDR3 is TGCAGCGTTGAAGCCCAGGGGAGCGGTGGCTACACCTTC. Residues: CSVEAQGSGGYTF.

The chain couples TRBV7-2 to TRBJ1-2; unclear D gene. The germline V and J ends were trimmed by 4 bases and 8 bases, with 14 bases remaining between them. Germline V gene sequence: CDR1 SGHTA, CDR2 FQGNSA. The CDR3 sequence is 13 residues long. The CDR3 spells CASSSVMVIGYTF. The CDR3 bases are TGTGCCAGCAGCTCAGTCATGGTCATAGGCTACACCTTC.

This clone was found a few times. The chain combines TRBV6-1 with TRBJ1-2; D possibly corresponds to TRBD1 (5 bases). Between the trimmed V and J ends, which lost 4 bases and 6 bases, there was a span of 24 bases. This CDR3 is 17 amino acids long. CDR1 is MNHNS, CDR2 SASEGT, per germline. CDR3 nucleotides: TGTGCCAGCAGTGGAGGGACCCAAGGGATCCCTCTGGATGGCTACACCTTC. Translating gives CASSGGTQGIPLDGYTF.

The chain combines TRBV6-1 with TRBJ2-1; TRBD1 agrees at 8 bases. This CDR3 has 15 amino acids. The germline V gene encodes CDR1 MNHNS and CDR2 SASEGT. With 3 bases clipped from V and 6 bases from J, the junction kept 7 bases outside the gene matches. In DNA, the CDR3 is TGTGCCAGCAGTGACTTCTCAGGGGGCTTCAATGAGCAGTTCTTC. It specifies CASSDFSGGFNEQFF.

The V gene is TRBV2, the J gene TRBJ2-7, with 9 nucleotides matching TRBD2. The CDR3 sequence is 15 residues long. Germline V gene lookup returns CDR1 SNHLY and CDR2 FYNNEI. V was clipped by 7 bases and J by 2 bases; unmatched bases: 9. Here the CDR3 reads CASTDRGRATYEQYF. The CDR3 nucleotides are TGTGCCAGCACCGACCGCGGGAGGGCCACCTACGAGCAGTACTTC.

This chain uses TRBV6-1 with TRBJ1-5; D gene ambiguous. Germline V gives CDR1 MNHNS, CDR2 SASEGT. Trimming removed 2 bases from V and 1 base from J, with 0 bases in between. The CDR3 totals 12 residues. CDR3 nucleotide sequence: TGTGCCAGCAGTGAAAGCAATCAGCCCCAGCATTTT. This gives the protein CASSESNQPQHF.

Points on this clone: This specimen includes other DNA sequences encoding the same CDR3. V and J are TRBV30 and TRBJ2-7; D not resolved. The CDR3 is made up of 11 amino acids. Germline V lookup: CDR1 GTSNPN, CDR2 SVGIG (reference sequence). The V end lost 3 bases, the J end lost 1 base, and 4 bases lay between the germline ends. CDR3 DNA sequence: TGTGCCTGGAGGGGGTCCTACGAGCAGTACTTC. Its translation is CAWRGSYEQYF. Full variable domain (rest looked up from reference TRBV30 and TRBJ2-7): SQTIHQWPATLVQPVGSPLSLECTVEGTSNPNLYWYRQAAGRGLQLLFYSVGIGQISSEVPQNLSASRPQDRQFILSSKKLLLSDSGFYLCAWRGSYEQYFGPGTRLTVT.

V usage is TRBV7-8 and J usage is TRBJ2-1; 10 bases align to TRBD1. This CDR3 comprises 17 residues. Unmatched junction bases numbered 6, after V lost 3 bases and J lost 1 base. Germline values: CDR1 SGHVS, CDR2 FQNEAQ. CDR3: CASSLLPGQGSYNEQFF. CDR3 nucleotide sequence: TGTGCCAGCAGCTTGTTGCCGGGACAGGGGTCCTACAATGAGCAGTTCTTC.

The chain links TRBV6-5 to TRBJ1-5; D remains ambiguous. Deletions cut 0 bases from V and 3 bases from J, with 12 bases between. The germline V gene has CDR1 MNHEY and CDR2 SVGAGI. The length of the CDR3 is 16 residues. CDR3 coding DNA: TGTGCCAGCAGTTACTCCTCGGGCGGTGCCAATCAGCCCCAGCATTTT. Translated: CASSYSSGGANQPQHF.

CDR3 DNA sequence: TGTGCCAGCAGCTTCGGGGCTGATTGGAATGAGCAGTTCTTC. Protein sequence: CASSFGADWNEQFF. The chain has TRBV7-9 and TRBJ2-1, with D perhaps given as TRBD1 or TRBD2 (5 bases each). Per the germline V gene, CDR1 is SEHNR and CDR2 is FQNEAQ (reference sequence). Trimming took 3 bases from V and 7 from J, leaving 13 bases between them. The CDR3 spans 14 residues.